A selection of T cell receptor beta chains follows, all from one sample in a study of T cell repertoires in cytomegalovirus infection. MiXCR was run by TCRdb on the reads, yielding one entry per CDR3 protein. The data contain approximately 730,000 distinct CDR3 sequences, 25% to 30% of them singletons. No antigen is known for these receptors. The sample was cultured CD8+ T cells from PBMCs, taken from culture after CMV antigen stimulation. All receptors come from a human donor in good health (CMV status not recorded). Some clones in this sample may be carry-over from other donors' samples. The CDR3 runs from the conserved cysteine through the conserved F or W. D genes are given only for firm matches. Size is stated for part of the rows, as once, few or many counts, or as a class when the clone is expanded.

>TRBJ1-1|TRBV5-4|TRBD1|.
TGTGCCAGCAGCTCCCTGACAGGGATGAACACTGAAGCTTTCTTT
CASSSLTGMNTEAFF
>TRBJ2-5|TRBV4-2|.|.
TGTGCCAGCAGCGTTCCGTATAGGGAGACCCAGTACTTC
CASSVPYRETQYF
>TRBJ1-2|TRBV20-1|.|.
TGCAGTGCTAGAGATCCCCAGGGATGGTTTAACTATGGCTACACCTTC
CSARDPQGWFNYGYTF
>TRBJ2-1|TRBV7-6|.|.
TGTGCCAGCAGCTTAGAGTTCAATGAGCAGTTCTTC
CASSLEFNEQFF
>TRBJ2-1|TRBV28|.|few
TGTGCCAGCAGTTTGAGTCAAAATGAGCAGTTCTTC
CASSLSQNEQFF
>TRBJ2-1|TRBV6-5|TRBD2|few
TGTGCCAGCAGTTTCCTCCCGAGCGGGGACTACAATGAGCAGTTCTTC
CASSFLPSGDYNEQFF
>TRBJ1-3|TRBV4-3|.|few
TGCGCCAGCAGCCAAGAGTGGGCCCCCTCTGGAAACACCATATATTTT
CASSQEWAPSGNTIYF
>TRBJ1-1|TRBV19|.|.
TGTGCCAGGAGGGACACGAACACTGAAGCTTTCTTT
CARRDTNTEAFF
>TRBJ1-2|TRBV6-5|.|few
TGTGCCAGCAGTTATCGAGGGAACGGCATCCCTGGCTACACCTTC
CASSYRGNGIPGYTF
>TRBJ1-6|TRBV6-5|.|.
TGTGCCAGCAGTTACGGACCCTTAATGACCCTCCACTTT
CASSYGPLMTLHF
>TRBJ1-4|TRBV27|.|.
TGTGCCAGCAGTTTAGAGTTTTCAACTAATGAAAAACTGTTTTTT
CASSLEFSTNEKLFF
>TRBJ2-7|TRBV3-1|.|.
TGTGCCAGCAGCCCCCGGGGAGGGGACACCTACGAGCAGTACTTC
CASSPRGGDTYEQYF
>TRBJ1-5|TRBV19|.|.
TGTGCCAGTAAGAAGAGGGATTGGAATCAGCCCCAGCATTTT
CASKKRDWNQPQHF
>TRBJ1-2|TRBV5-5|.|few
TGTGCCAGCAGCTCGGCGGGGACCGGACACTATGGCTACACCTTC
CASSSAGTGHYGYTF
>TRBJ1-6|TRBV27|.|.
TGTGCCACCAAACACCCAGGATCACCCCTCCACTTT
CATKHPGSPLHF
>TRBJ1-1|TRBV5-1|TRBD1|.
TGCGCCAGCAGCCGGTCTATGGGACAGGGGTCCACTGAAGCTTTCTTT
CASSRSMGQGSTEAFF
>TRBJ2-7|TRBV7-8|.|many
TGTGCCAGCAGCCACCGGGGGGCGAGCTACGAGCAGTACTTC
CASSHRGASYEQYF
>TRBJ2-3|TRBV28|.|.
TGTGCCAGCAGTTTTGCTGTGAGCACAGATACGCAGTATTTT
CASSFAVSTDTQYF
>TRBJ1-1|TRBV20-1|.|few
TGCAGTGCCGCCGCCGGCGGGAACACTGAAGCTTTCTTT
CSAAAGGNTEAFF
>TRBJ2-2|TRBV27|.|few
TGTGCCAGCACCCACCCAGAACTGCGCGGGGAGCTGTTTTTT
CASTHPELRGELFF
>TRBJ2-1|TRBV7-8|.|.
TGTGCCAGCAGCTTAGGTGGCAGGGAATTCTCCTACAATGAGCAGTTCTTC
CASSLGGREFSYNEQFF
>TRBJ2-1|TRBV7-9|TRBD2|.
TGTGCCAGCAGCTCGGCGTCTCCAGCGGGGGGGCCCCACAATGAGCAGTTCTTC
CASSSASPAGGPHNEQFF
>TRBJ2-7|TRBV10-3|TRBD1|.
TGTGCCATCAGTGAGACCGGGACAGGGTCCTACGAGCAGTACTTC
CAISETGTGSYEQYF
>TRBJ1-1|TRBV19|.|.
TGTGCCAGTACCCCGCCGGGGTTCACTGAAGCTTTCTTT
CASTPPGFTEAFF
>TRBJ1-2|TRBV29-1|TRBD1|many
TGCAGCGTTGCCGGGACAGGGGGCTCTATGGCACTTGGCTACACCTTC
CSVAGTGGSMALGYTF
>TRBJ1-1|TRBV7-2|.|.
TGTGCCAGCAGCTTTCAACCGGACACTGAAGCTTTCTTT
CASSFQPDTEAFF
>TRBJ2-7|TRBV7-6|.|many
TGTGCCAGCAGCTCTTATACCACGATCCCATACGAGCAGTACTTC
CASSSYTTIPYEQYF
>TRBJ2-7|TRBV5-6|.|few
TGTGCCAGCAGTCAAGACACCGCCTGGTACTACGAGCAGTACTTC
CASSQDTAWYYEQYF
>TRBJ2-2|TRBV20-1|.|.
TGCAGTGCTAGCCAACGGGTAATGGGCACCGGGGAGCTGTTTTTT
CSASQRVMGTGELFF
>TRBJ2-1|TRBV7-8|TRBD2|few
TGTGCCAGCAGCTTAGGAAGGACTAGCGGTGAGCAGTTCTTC
CASSLGRTSGEQFF
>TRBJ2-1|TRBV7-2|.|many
TGTGCCAGCAGTTCAACTGGCGGGCTTTATACCTACAATGAGCAGTTCTTC
CASSSTGGLYTYNEQFF
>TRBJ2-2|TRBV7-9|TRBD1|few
TGTGCCAGCAGCTCGGGACAGGGGGAGACCGGGGAGCTGTTTTTT
CASSSGQGETGELFF
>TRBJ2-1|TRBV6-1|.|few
TGTGCCAGCAATTTGGATGAGCAGTTCTTC
CASNLDEQFF
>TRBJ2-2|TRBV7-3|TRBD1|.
TGTGCCAGCCGAGGACAGGGGGCCACCGGGGAGCTGTTTTTT
CASRGQGATGELFF
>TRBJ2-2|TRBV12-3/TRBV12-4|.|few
TGTGCCAGCAGTTGGGCCCCCGAGGGTGACACCGGGGAGCTGTTTTTT
CASSWAPEGDTGELFF
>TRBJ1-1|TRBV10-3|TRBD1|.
TGTGCCATCAGTCGGACAGGGGGTACAGTGAACACTGAAGCTTTCTTT
CAISRTGGTVNTEAFF
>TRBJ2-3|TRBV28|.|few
TGTGCCAGCAGTTTTGGCCTACTTGGCGGGGATACGCAGTATTTT
CASSFGLLGGDTQYF
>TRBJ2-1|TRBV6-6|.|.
TGTGCCAGCAGTTTAGGGTCTTGGAATGAGCAGTTCTTC
CASSLGSWNEQFF
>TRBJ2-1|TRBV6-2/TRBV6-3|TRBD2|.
TGTGCCAGCAGTTACATGCGGGGGGGATACAATGAGCAGTTCTTC
CASSYMRGGYNEQFF
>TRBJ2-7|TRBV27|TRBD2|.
TGTGCCAGCACGCGGGGGGGGCCGAGCTCCTACGAGCAGTACTTC
CASTRGGPSSYEQYF
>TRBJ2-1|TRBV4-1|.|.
TGCGCCAGCAGCCAAGATGAGGCGGGGGCCTACTACAATGAGCAGTTCTTC
CASSQDEAGAYYNEQFF
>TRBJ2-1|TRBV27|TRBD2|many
TGTGCCAGCAGTCTTAGCGGGGGGAGGGGCAATGAGCAGTTCTTC
CASSLSGGRGNEQFF
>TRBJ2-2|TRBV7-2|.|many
TGTGCCAGCAGCTCCCCACGGGGCGACCCGGTGTTCGCGAACACCGGGGAGCTGTTTTTT
CASSSPRGDPVFANTGELFF
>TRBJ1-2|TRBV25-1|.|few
TGTGCCAGCAAGTCCGAAAGGACAGTGGGCTATGGCTACACCTTC
CASKSERTVGYGYTF
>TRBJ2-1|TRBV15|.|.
TGTGCCACCAGCAGAGAACCGGCCTACAATGAGCAGTTCTTC
CATSREPAYNEQFF